This T cell receptor (beta chain) was identified during a study of T cell repertoires in cytomegalovirus infection. Study-level background: CMV epitopes used comprised recently identified HLA-C-restricted ones and well-studied HLA-B-restricted ones. Both a matching HLA type and CMV infection were indicated by public TCR beta signatures.

TCRdb processed the reads anew with MiXCR; each CDR3 protein has one entry. The data hold about half a million distinct CDR3 sequences, with under 45% observed a single time. General study results and limits: Ex vivo responses were dominated by HLA-C-restricted CMV-specific TCR beta clonotypes. The cumulative frequency of public TCR beta families identified carriers of CMV plus the relevant HLA.

CDR3 length equals 14 residues. Germline V gives CDR1 SGHNT, CDR2 YYREEE (reference sequence). After removal of 2 bases from V and 8 bases from J, the junction contained 4 bases not matched to a gene. On this clonotype itself: Its antigen remains unidentified.

Sequenced material: cultured PBMCs, taken from culture after CMV antigen stimulation. The gene calls are TRBV5-4 and TRBJ2-1, with 10 bases lining up with TRBD2. The source is a human donor in good health (CMV status not recorded). Some clones in this sample may be carry-over from other donors' samples. DNA of the CDR3: TGTGCCAGCAGCTTAACTAGCGGGACGGATGAGCAGTTCTTC. Its protein is CASSLTSGTDEQFF.